This passage covers 12 T cell receptor beta chains from one sample sequenced in a study of Ad26.COV2.S vaccination and SARS-CoV-2 variants. Treatment noted: around 19 received Ad26.COV2.S at low or high dose, single or two shots; several received placebo; per-sample allocation not given. After the first vaccine or placebo injection, samples were drawn on day 63. Sequenced by immunoSEQ multiplex PCR; TCRdb stores in-frame clones only, minus some. The sample comprises about 480,000 clones, 70% to 90% of which are singletons, and over 10% rests with the top ten. The input for sequencing was peripheral blood, taken in a trial of Ad26.COV2.S vaccine versus placebo. The receptors derive from a person aged 18-60 years who received the Ad26.COV2.S COVID-19 vaccine or a placebo.

This chain uses TRBV19 with TRBJ2-2, with 13 positions matching TRBD2. This CDR3 comprises 17 residues. The germline V gene encodes CDR1 LNHDA and CDR2 SQIVND (reference sequence). V trimming: 3 bases; J trimming: 4 bases; junction bases outside the gene matches: 5. The CDR3 here is CASSIGGLAGVTGELFF. The CDR3 region has the DNA TGTGCCAGTAGTATTGGTGGACTAGCGGGAGTCACCGGGGAGCTGTTTTTT.

The chain links TRBV28 to TRBJ1-1; D gene ambiguous. V shed 8 bases and J shed 1 base, with 8 bases lying between them. CDR1 MDHEN and CDR2 SYDVKM come from the germline V gene. The CDR3 contains 12 residues. The CDR3 DNA follows: TGTGCCAGCTCATTAACGAACACTGAAGCTTTCTTT. As protein: CASSLTNTEAFF. Full variable domain (remainder filled in from reference TRBV28 and TRBJ1-1): DVKVTQSSRYLVKRTGEKVFLECVQDMDHENMFWYRQDPGLGLRLIYFSYDVKMKEKGDIPEGYSVSREKKERFSLILESASTNQTSMYLCASSLTNTEAFFGQGTRLTVV.

The V and J genes are TRBV4-3 and TRBJ2-3, with 15 bases aligning to TRBD2. The CDR3 contains 17 residues. CDR1 is LGHNA and CDR2 is YSLEER in the germline V gene. The V segment lost 2 bases and the J segment 3 bases; nucleotides outside the gene matches: 3. This CDR3 is CASSQRGLAGGTDTQYF. Written as DNA, the CDR3 is TGCGCCAGCAGCCAACGAGGACTAGCGGGAGGGACAGATACGCAGTATTTT.

This rearrangement joins TRBV4-3 to TRBJ1-6, with D unresolved. V lost 0 bases, J lost 7 bases, and 10 bases lay in between. The CDR3 runs to 15 residues. Germline V gene data show CDR1 as LGHNA and CDR2 as YSLEER. Written as DNA, the CDR3 is TGCGCCAGCAGCCAAGACACAGCCCCGAATTCACCCCTCCACTTT. It encodes CASSQDTAPNSPLHF.

The chain is built from TRBV6-6 and TRBJ1-4; no definite D call. Trimming pared 10 bases from V and 7 bases from J, leaving 16 bases between. Looked up from germline, CDR1 is MNHNY and CDR2 is SVGAGI (reference sequence). This CDR3 contains 13 residues. The CDR3 nucleotides are TGTGCCATAGGAGGGTCGGCAAGTGAAAAACTGTTTTTT. Its protein is CAIGGSASEKLFF.

The chain couples TRBV29-1 to TRBJ1-1; D remains unclear. Trimming took off 1 base at V and 6 bases at J, with 9 bases between the two ends. The CDR3 is 12 residues long. In germline, CDR1 is SQVTM, CDR2 ANQGSEA. In DNA, the CDR3 is TGCAGCGTTGAAGGGCCAGGCGCTGAAGCTTTCTTT. Its protein product is CSVEGPGAEAFF.

This chain links TRBV7-8 with TRBJ2-7; 7 positions match TRBD1. CDR1 is SGHVS and CDR2 is FQNEAQ in the germline V gene. The CDR3 runs 14 residues. Trimming at V came to 3 bases and at J to 6 bases, leaving 8 bases not matched to a gene. The CDR3 region is CASSLGQGVGEQYF. The CDR3 nucleotides read TGTGCCAGCAGCTTGGGGCAGGGGGTTGGCGAGCAGTACTTC.

J is TRBJ1-4 and V is TRBV27, with D unresolved. The germline CDR1 and CDR2 sequences are MNHEY and SMNVEV (reference sequence). This CDR3 spans 12 amino acids. Between the trimmed V and J ends, which lost 6 bases and 5 bases, there was a span of 7 bases. The CDR3 DNA reads TGTGCCAGCAGCCACGGGAATGAAAAACTGTTTTTT. Amino acid sequence: CASSHGNEKLFF.

The V gene is TRBV5-1, the J gene TRBJ2-7; D remains ambiguous. Per the germline V gene, CDR1 is SGHRS and CDR2 is YFSETQ. This CDR3 spans 11 amino acids. Trimming removed 2 bases at V and 2 bases at J, with 2 bases between. CDR3 region: CASSLAYEQYF. For the CDR3, the DNA is TGCGCCAGCAGCTTAGCCTACGAGCAGTACTTC.

This clone qualifies as medium-sized. This chain links TRBV6-4 with TRBJ2-1; 9 bases match TRBD1. CDR1 and CDR2 (germline): MRHNA, SNTAGT. This CDR3 spans 15 amino acids. Trimming at V came to 6 bases and at J to 1 base, leaving 4 bases not matched to a gene. DNA of the CDR3: TGTGCCAGCAGCTCCGGGACAGGGTCCTACAATGAGCAGTTCTTC. It codes for CASSSGTGSYNEQFF.

CDR3 sequence reads: CASSQVPGSSSGNTIYF. The CDR3, as DNA: TGTGCCAGCAGCCAAGTCCCAGGGAGTAGCTCTGGAAACACCATATATTTT. The chain uses TRBV3-1 (or the pseudogene TRBV3-2) and TRBJ1-3, with D perhaps matching TRBD1 (5 bases). V dropped 1 base and J dropped 0 bases, with 13 bases sitting between them. The CDR3 is 17 residues long. CDR1 and CDR2 from the germline V gene are LGHDT and YNNKEL (reference sequence).

The chain is built from TRBV27 and TRBJ1-2; 8 bases match TRBD1. The CDR3 has 14 residues. Germline assignment: CDR1 MNHEY and CDR2 SMNVEV (reference sequence). The ends lost 5 bases at V and 4 bases at J; junction bases unmatched: 6. DNA of the CDR3: TGTGCCAGCAGTCTTGGACAGGGCGTCTATGGCTACACCTTC. The encoded protein is CASSLGQGVYGYTF.